This T cell receptor beta chain was observed in a study of T cell responses to AZD1222 COVID-19 vaccine. Produced via immunoSEQ multiplex PCR; TCRdb's table is partial and in-frame only. The repertoire holds roughly 100,000 clones, with more than 70% as singletons. There are 16 residues in the CDR3. V lost 5 bases and J lost 5; bases outside the gene matches: 9. Germline V CDR1 and CDR2: LNHDA, SQIVND (reference sequence). V usage is TRBV19 and J usage is TRBJ2-2; 9 nucleotides match TRBD1. The TCR originated in an adult in good health. The starting material was peripheral blood, obtained on day 0 of AZD1222 vaccination. The chain's CDR3 is CASSPRQGVLTGELFF. Here the CDR3 DNA reads TGTGCCAGTAGTCCCCGACAGGGGGTATTAACCGGGGAGCTGTTTTTT.